This TCR beta chain comes out of a study of T cells in Graves' hyperthyroidism and ophthalmopathy. Study outcomes and limitations: A 13 V-J signature model discriminated ophthalmopathy versus stable hyperthyroidism. Before onset, by a median of approximately 6.8 months, the model predicted ophthalmopathy.

This clonotype was seen ten or more times. Antigen specificity is unknown. Regions amplified from RNA transcripts were the TCR beta CDR3 regions. The TCR CDR3 was amplified in a first-round RT-PCR using the HTBI primer set. TCRdb used MiXCR to reprocess the multiplex PCR reads, holding one entry per CDR3 protein. The repertoire includes hundreds of thousands of distinct CDR3 sequences, roughly 14% of them detected once, and around 4% sits in the top ten. V gave up 5 bases and J gave up 2 bases, with 19 bases separating them. The CDR3 covers 16 residues. Disease lasting under 3 months, a NOSPECS grade of at least 4, and a Clinical Activity Score of at least 3 were features of the ophthalmopathy patients.

The chain has TRBV12-3 or TRBV12-4 and TRBJ2-7; D is possibly TRBD1 or TRBD2 (7 bases each). The sequence came from a woman aged 40 to 55 with Graves' ophthalmopathy. The sequencing sample was made of blood. Written as DNA, the CDR3 is TGTGCCAGCAGTCCCCTTCCGACAGGGAGGGCCTACGAGCAGTACTTC. It codes for CASSPLPTGRAYEQYF.